This record looks at one T cell receptor beta chain sequence and its context. The germline gives CDR1 SGHTA, CDR2 FQGTGA. The CDR3 runs 16 residues. The V and J ends lost 6 bases and 6 bases, in that order; junction bases with no gene match: 10. The data are from a study of T cell changes during pregnancy in multiple sclerosis. Data came from immunoSEQ multiplex PCR; TCRdb stores just in-frame clones and leaves some out. Here the sample spans 38,000 or so clones, around 93% being singletons. This clonotype was sampled from a female donor with multiple sclerosis, enrolled in a pregnancy study. The chain employs TRBV7-3 and TRBJ2-1; 11 nucleotides agree with TRBD2. The specimen comprised CD4+ T cells from peripheral blood mononuclear cells, sampled in the first trimester of pregnancy. DNA of the CDR3: TGTGCCAGCAGTCATTTAGCGGGAGGGCCTGGCAATGAGCAGTTCTTC. This gives the protein CASSHLAGGPGNEQFF.